These 26 T cell receptor beta chains originate from one sample sequenced in a study of shared clonotypes between healthy human individuals. The data were produced by immunoSEQ multiplex PCR, yet TCRdb's version contains in-frame clones alone and is incomplete. The profile shows 800,000 to 1,200,000 clones, 78% of them singletons. The sequenced sample consisted of memory CD4+ T cells from PBMCs. The subset denotes: CD45RA-negative fraction. The receptors shown here come from a man aged 18 to 29 in good health. Some clones in this sample may be carry-over from other donors' samples.

The chain joins TRBV11-3 to TRBJ2-3, with unresolved D. CDR1 SGHNT and CDR2 YENEEA come from the germline V gene. This CDR3 is 13 amino acids long. Trimming pared 3 bases from V and 6 bases from J, leaving 10 bases between. The DNA of the CDR3 is TGTGCCAGCAGCTTGTTAAAGGAGGATACGCAGTATTTT. This encodes CASSLLKEDTQYF.

This clone was observed a single time. V and J are TRBV7-2 and TRBJ2-2, with a weak D call TRBD1 (6 bases). The germline gives CDR1 SGHTA, CDR2 FQGNSA. The CDR3 has 14 amino acids. Trimming left V 5 bases short and J 6 bases short, with 13 bases between. CDR3 sequence (DNA): TGTGCCAGCAGCCCGAACCAGGGGCCCGGGGAGCTGTTTTTT. This sequence encodes CASSPNQGPGELFF. Full variable domain (missing parts from reference TRBV7-2 and TRBJ2-2): GAGVSQSPSNKVTEKGKDVELRCDPISGHTALYWYRQSLGQGLEFLIYFQGNSAPDKSGLPSDRFSAERTGGSVSTLTIQRTQQEDSAVYLCASSPNQGPGELFFGEGSRLTVL.

The V gene is TRBV6-5, the J gene TRBJ2-4, with TRBD2 identical over 7 bases. The germline gives CDR1 MNHEY, CDR2 SVGAGI. The CDR3 extends over 14 amino acids. With V trimmed by 0 bases and J by 6 bases, 2 bases remained unmatched. The CDR3 loop is CASSYSGGRNIQYF. The CDR3 DNA reads TGTGCCAGCAGTTACTCGGGGGGGAGAAACATTCAGTACTTC.

This chain uses TRBV5-1 with TRBJ2-1; D is undetermined. The length of the CDR3 is 15 residues. CDR1 is SGHRS, CDR2 YFSETQ, per germline. V was shortened by 0 bases and J by 0 bases, with 7 bases between the two germline ends. In DNA, the CDR3 is TGCGCCAGCAGCTTGGACAATCCCTCCTACAATGAGCAGTTCTTC. This sequence encodes CASSLDNPSYNEQFF.

A note on this clone: This CDR3 is also generated by other DNA sequences in the sample. The chain uses TRBV28 and TRBJ1-2; weak D call: TRBD1 (6 bases). The ends were cut back, 3 bases at V and 1 base at J, with 6 bases in the middle. The CDR3 is 13 amino acids. Germline V lookup: CDR1 MDHEN, CDR2 SYDVKM. The CDR3 bases are TGTGCCAGCAGTTTGGACAGTAACTATGGCTACACCTTC. The encoded protein is CASSLDSNYGYTF.

Worth noting for this clone: Within the sample, other DNA sequences also encode this same CDR3. V usage is TRBV2 and J usage is TRBJ1-2; D not certain. The CDR3 is made up of 14 amino acids. From germline, CDR1 is SNHLY and CDR2 FYNNEI. Trimming took 1 base from V and 4 from J, leaving 10 bases between them. The CDR3, as DNA: TGTGCCAGCAGTGAAGGTGCCAGCCTCTATGGCTACACCTTC. Translated: CASSEGASLYGYTF.

The chain links TRBV7-3 to TRBJ2-4, with TRBD1 identical over 8 bases. This CDR3 has 13 amino acids. The ends lost 4 bases at V and 7 bases at J; junction bases unmatched: 3. Germline-derived CDR1 and CDR2 are SGHTA and FQGTGA. In DNA form, the CDR3 reads TGTGCCAGCAGCTCCACAGGGGGGAACATTCAGTACTTC. Its protein product is CASSSTGGNIQYF.

The chain links TRBV5-4 to TRBJ1-2; TRBD1 matches 7 bases. Trimming took 8 bases from V and 7 from J; bases not matched to a gene: 14. Looked up from germline, CDR1 is SGHNT and CDR2 is YYREEE (reference sequence). The CDR3 loop spans 14 amino acids. This chain's CDR3 is CASNEFGGGFGYTF. The CDR3 DNA sequence: TGTGCCAGTAACGAATTTGGAGGGGGCTTTGGCTACACCTTC. Full variable domain (missing parts from reference TRBV5-4 and TRBJ1-2): ETGVTQSPTHLIKTRGQQVTLRCSSQSGHNTVSWYQQALGQGPQFIFQYYREEENGRGNFPPRFSGLQFPNYSSELNVNALELDDSALYLCASNEFGGGFGYTFGSGTRLTVV.

J is TRBJ2-1 and V is TRBV6-1; 10 bases are a match to TRBD2. This CDR3 comprises 15 residues. V was clipped by 6 bases and J by 4 bases; unmatched bases: 6. Looked up from germline, CDR1 is MNHNS and CDR2 is SASEGT. CDR3 DNA sequence: TGTGCCAGCAGGGGGACTAGCGAGGGTTACAATGAGCAGTTCTTC. Translating gives CASRGTSEGYNEQFF.

This clone was recorded a few times. The chain employs TRBV5-1 and TRBJ1-4, with 7 bases that match TRBD1. The length of the CDR3 is 15 residues. The germline gives CDR1 SGHRS, CDR2 YFSETQ. V shed 3 bases, J shed 3 bases, and the junction held 5 bases outside the gene matches. CDR3 protein: CASSSTGVANEKLFF. The CDR3 DNA follows: TGCGCCAGCAGCTCCACAGGGGTGGCTAATGAAAAACTGTTTTTT.

This sequence joins TRBV15 and TRBJ1-1; the D is unclear. This CDR3 is built from 14 residues. Germline V gives CDR1 LNHNV, CDR2 YYDKDF (reference sequence). Between the trimmed V and J ends, which lost 0 bases and 5 bases, there was a span of 10 bases. The CDR3: CATSRDRIGTEAFF. The CDR3 DNA follows: TGTGCCACCAGCAGAGATCGGATAGGGACTGAAGCTTTCTTT.

The V and J genes are TRBV5-4 and TRBJ2-7; TRBD1 aligns across 8 bases. Germline lookup yields CDR1 SGHNT and CDR2 YYREEE (reference sequence). Germline trimming cut 4 bases from V and 5 bases from J; bases unmatched to any gene: 11. The CDR3 has 15 amino acids. The CDR3 reads CASSTRGRGLDEQYF. CDR3 nucleotides: TGTGCCAGCAGCACGCGGGGCAGGGGGCTTGACGAGCAGTACTTC.

Concerning this clone: A read error may be the cause here, since a much bigger clone is one base away. V and J are TRBV11-3 and TRBJ1-1; D unresolved. The CDR3 contains 14 residues. Germline loops: CDR1 SGHNT, CDR2 YENEEA. The ends were cut back, 1 base at V and 0 bases at J, with 6 bases in the middle. Here the CDR3 reads CASSLGLVNTEAFF. The CDR3, as DNA: TGTGCCAGCAGCTTAGGGTTAGTGAACACTGAAGCTTTCTTT.

This clone has just a few counts. The chain has TRBV2 and TRBJ1-1; D not certain. Germline V gives CDR1 SNHLY, CDR2 FYNNEI. The CDR3 loop spans 12 amino acids. Trimming removed 5 bases at V and 4 bases at J, with 8 bases between. CDR3 in amino acids: CASSPLGTEAFF. Written as DNA, the CDR3 is TGTGCCAGCAGTCCCCTGGGCACTGAAGCTTTCTTT.

The chain is built from TRBV11-1 and TRBJ2-2, with D perhaps matching TRBD1 (6 bases). This CDR3 comprises 16 residues. Germline-derived CDR1 and CDR2 are SGHAT and FQDESV (reference sequence). The V and J ends lost 2 bases and 2 bases respectively, with 12 bases between them. The CDR3 DNA follows: TGTGCCAGCAGCTTACTGACAGGAGTTAACACCGGGGAGCTGTTTTTT. It codes for CASSLLTGVNTGELFF.

The chain links TRBV19 to TRBJ2-1; 11 bases align to TRBD1. The CDR3 contains 17 residues. The germline gives CDR1 LNHDA, CDR2 SQIVND (reference sequence). V gave up 5 bases and J gave up 7 bases; unmatched junction bases: 13. CDR3 residues: CASSPPWGDRGLNEQFF. The CDR3 DNA reads TGTGCCAGTAGTCCCCCCTGGGGGGACAGGGGGTTGAATGAGCAGTTCTTC.

Here the CDR3 reads CASSGPNSYEQYF. The CDR3 DNA sequence: TGTGCCAGCAGCGGGCCCAACTCCTACGAGCAGTACTTC. The rearrangement joins TRBV7-3 to TRBJ2-7; no clear D gene. Trimming removed 5 bases at V and 0 bases at J, with 8 bases between. Germline V gene sequence: CDR1 SGHTA, CDR2 FQGTGA. This CDR3 is built from 13 residues. Looking up the rest from reference TRBV7-3 and TRBJ2-7 gives the full variable domain: GAGVSQTPSNKVTEKGKYVELRCDPISGHTALYWYRQSLGQGPEFLIYFQGTGAADDSGLPNDRFFAVRPEGSVSTLKIQRTERGDSAVYLCASSGPNSYEQYFGPGTRLTVT.

The CDR3 loop reads CSVGFGQQETQYF. The CDR3 DNA sequence: TGCAGCGTTGGTTTCGGACAGCAAGAGACCCAGTACTTC. The chain has TRBV29-1 and TRBJ2-5, with a weak D call TRBD1 (6 bases). This CDR3 region has 13 residues. CDR1 and CDR2 (germline): SQVTM, ANQGSEA. V gave up 4 bases and J gave up 2 bases, with 11 bases separating them. The full variable domain, with the rest looked up from reference TRBV29-1 and TRBJ2-5, is SAVISQKPSRDICQRGTSLTIQCQVDSQVTMMFWYRQQPGQSLTLIATANQGSEATYESGFVIDKFPISRPNLTFSTLTVSNMSPEDSSIYLCSVGFGQQETQYFGPGTRLLVL.

V and J are TRBV7-8 and TRBJ2-3, with a tentative D call TRBD2 (5 bases). V shed 1 base and J shed 2 bases, with 13 bases lying between them. This CDR3 region has 16 residues. Per germline, CDR1 SGHVS and CDR2 FQNEAQ. CDR3 in DNA: TGTGCCAGCAGCTTAGTGGCTAGCCCCCCCACAGATACGCAGTATTTT. The encoded protein is CASSLVASPPTDTQYF.

V usage is TRBV7-8 and J usage is TRBJ2-1; D may correspond to TRBD1 or TRBD2 (5 bases each). CDR3 size: 16 residues. CDR1 is SGHVS and CDR2 is FQNEAQ in the germline V gene. V shed 7 bases and J shed 2 bases, with 18 bases lying between them. CDR3 bases: TGTGCCAGCATCCCCGCGGGCAGGGAACCCTACAATGAGCAGTTCTTC. Protein sequence: CASIPAGREPYNEQFF.

The V gene is TRBV10-1, the J gene TRBJ1-2, with D perhaps TRBD1 (5 bases). Trimming left V 3 bases short and J 4 bases short, with 12 bases between. This CDR3 is built from 14 residues. Germline CDR1 and CDR2: WNHNN and SYGVQD (reference sequence). The CDR3 here is CASSDGTATYGYTF. The CDR3 nucleotides are TGCGCCAGCAGTGACGGGACGGCTACCTATGGCTACACCTTC.

The V and J genes are TRBV9 and TRBJ2-1, with TRBD2 identical over 9 bases. Germline loops: CDR1 SGDLS, CDR2 YYNGEE. The CDR3 runs to 16 residues. Trimming at V came to 7 bases and at J to 10 bases, leaving 18 bases not matched to a gene. The CDR3 DNA follows: TGTGCCAGCCGGGGGGATAGCGGGAGTACCTCTGCGGAGCAGTTCTTC. Translating it yields CASRGDSGSTSAEQFF.

The rearrangement links TRBV5-1 to TRBJ2-3; D remains ambiguous. The germline V gene encodes CDR1 SGHRS and CDR2 YFSETQ. Trimming removed 0 bases from V and 2 bases from J, with 7 bases in between. The CDR3 is made up of 14 amino acids. CDR3 bases: TGCGCCAGCAGCTTGGGCCGGTTCACAGATACGCAGTATTTT. Translation: CASSLGRFTDTQYF.

This chain links TRBV5-8 with TRBJ2-1; no clear D. Germline loops: CDR1 SGHTS, CDR2 YDEGEE. This CDR3 has 15 residues. V shed 5 bases and J shed 9 bases, with 21 bases lying between them. The CDR3 region is CASSSVMTRPGEQFF. CDR3 bases: TGTGCCAGCAGTTCCGTAATGACTCGGCCGGGTGAGCAGTTCTTC.

The genes are TRBV30 and TRBJ1-2; 8 bases are shared with TRBD1. In germline, CDR1 is GTSNPN, CDR2 SVGIG (reference sequence). V shed 5 bases, J shed 4 bases, and the junction held 9 bases outside the gene matches. This CDR3 has 14 amino acids. CDR3 sequence: CAWEDRERGYGYTF. CDR3 sequence (DNA): TGTGCCTGGGAGGACAGGGAAAGGGGCTATGGCTACACCTTC.

The J gene is TRBJ2-2, the V gene TRBV5-1; D call uncertain. Per the germline V gene, CDR1 is SGHRS and CDR2 is YFSETQ. The CDR3 runs to 14 residues. V lost 4 bases, J lost 3 bases, and 10 bases lay in between. The CDR3 DNA is TGCGCCAGCAGCACGCGCGGATACACCGGGGAGCTGTTTTTT. Amino acids: CASSTRGYTGELFF.